This TCR beta chain stems from a study of blood T cell repertoires in COVID-19 (dated by TCRdb to the early 2020s). Regarding the complete study: Samples covering the acute and convalescent phases of COVID-19 were provided by collaborators in the United States, Italy and Spain. Subjects who had been exposed to COVID-19, were actively infected with it, or had recovered from it provided the deeply sampled blood TCRbeta repertoires that made up the dataset. The repertoires were released in a freely available public database intended as a resource for research on the immune response to SARS-CoV-2. The prospective study material was composed of cDNA or gDNA derived from T cells, B-cell-depleted T cells, or PBMCs. HLA class I and class II types, where available, came from metadata supplied by the sample provider rather than from assay-based typing. Nearly every sample came with metadata listing a de-identified subject ID, COVID-19 status, age in years and sex. Samples were obtained from the ongoing ImmuneRACE study (first 160 participants) and from about 1,300 subjects provided by 6 global collaborators. Overall results and qualifications from the work: Clinical and demographic metadata were provided uncurated, with the amount varying by source and participant.

TCRbeta CDR3 regions were amplified from genomic DNA by means of the immunoSEQ Assay, a bias-controlled multiplex PCR. Per the source publication's procedure: The number of nucleated cells in each sample was estimated by amplification of reference gene primers within the assay. To quantify the absolute abundance of each unique TCRbeta CDR3 rearrangement, sequence reads were collapsed and filtered. For each sample, productive Simpson clonality was calculated as the square root of Simpson's diversity index over productive rearrangements. TCRdb re-hosts the immuneACCESS table, in-frame sequences only. Its copies lack some clones; in the studies checked, an unresolved V gene accounts for under half of them, and the cause for the rest is not known. D and trimming were read from the DNA, whereas the V and J calls and clone size are those reported in that table. Across this sample there are some 460,000 clones, with around 90% seen only once. The ten largest clones capture 0.65% to 0.9% of the sample.

For this clone: What antigen it recognizes has not been identified. No base quality values were provided; no much bigger clone lies one nucleotide off.

Enrolling through a virtual design, the prospective study's participants ranged in age from roughly 18 to 100 years and lived across roughly 24 United States geographic areas. In the prospective study, cohorts were assigned on the basis of participant-reported clinical history obtained from a screening survey and a study questionnaire. Recovered participants in ImmuneRACE Cohort 3 were defined as having two consecutive negative NP/OP PCR tests, clearance from a healthcare professional, or resolution of symptoms. Each participant in the prospective study had whole blood, serum and a nasopharyngeal or oropharyngeal swab collected by mobile phlebotomists. Prospective study participants could optionally give additional blood draws and questionnaires over an approximately 2-month period. Before DNA extraction, prospective study blood samples were shipped either frozen or at room temperature. The germline V gene sets CDR1 to SNHLY and CDR2 to FYNNEI. The CDR3 starts with the cysteine, ends with the phenylalanine, and has 16 residues. Of all the DNA, just the CDR3 is kept, 48 bases in frame from base 1. V lost 7 bases and J lost 7 bases, and the count of bases not matched to a germline gene is 17.

The sequence joins TRBV2 to TRBJ2-3, and 7 junction bases match TRBD1. The origin of this receptor is a young woman who had recovered from COVID-19. Input material: PBMCs or T cells enriched from blood (not recorded which). The nucleotide sequence reads TGTGCCAGCACCCGGGACAGCCTCACCGGTCCCAATACGCAGTATTTT. Its translation reads: CASTRDSLTGPNTQYF.